The rows below give T cell receptor beta chains drawn from one sample of a study of cytomegalovirus exposure and HLA in healthy donors. Only in-frame clones appear in the TCRdb table, and some are missing; sequencing was by immunoSEQ multiplex PCR. Here the sample spans about 170,000 clones, around 83% being singletons. The specimen sequenced was PBMCs. The receptors originated from a man aged 30 to 39 in good health and CMV-seropositive. CDR3s leave out the opening cysteine and the closing phenylalanine or tryptophan. Fields, in order: CDR3 protein, D gene, J gene, V gene, CDR3 length. The D gene is left open where the match is weak.

CDR3: ASSHPRGGEQF
D: TRBD2
J: TRBJ2-1
V: TRBV5-1
length: 11

CDR3: ASSLRGSNEQF
D: .
J: TRBJ2-1
V: TRBV5-1
length: 11

CDR3: ATLAGVIWGETQY
D: TRBD2
J: TRBJ2-5
V: TRBV6-6
length: 13

CDR3: ASSAWTESQETQY
D: .
J: TRBJ2-5
V: TRBV25-1
length: 13

CDR3: ASSPRQGALGGYT
D: TRBD1
J: TRBJ1-2
V: TRBV14
length: 13

CDR3: ASSPGQSNTEAF
D: TRBD1
J: TRBJ1-1
V: TRBV13
length: 12

CDR3: ASSSRDTAGRGYKNEQF
D: TRBD2
J: TRBJ2-1
V: TRBV11-2
length: 17

CDR3: ASSLAGLQETQY
D: .
J: TRBJ2-5
V: TRBV11-2
length: 12

CDR3: ASSLTGGTNEKLF
D: TRBD1
J: TRBJ1-4
V: TRBV7-3
length: 13

CDR3: ASSIGTGRVGANVLT
D: .
J: TRBJ2-6
V: TRBV19
length: 15

CDR3: ASPLIGGNQPQH
D: .
J: TRBJ1-5
V: TRBV6-8
length: 12

CDR3: ASRSGLIGYT
D: .
J: TRBJ1-2
V: TRBV19
length: 10

CDR3: ASKGQGRNEQF
D: TRBD1
J: TRBJ2-1
V: TRBV27
length: 11

CDR3: ASSRTLAYPSSYEQY
D: .
J: TRBJ2-7
V: TRBV27
length: 15

CDR3: ASSVSGSIYNEQF
D: .
J: TRBJ2-1
V: TRBV9
length: 13

CDR3: ASKRDRDTGELF
D: TRBD1
J: TRBJ2-2
V: TRBV19
length: 12

CDR3: ASSMEGRRNTIY
D: .
J: TRBJ1-3
V: TRBV19
length: 12

CDR3: ASRGLAEATFPDTQY
D: TRBD2
J: TRBJ2-3
V: TRBV27
length: 15